This passage covers 28 T cell receptor beta chains from one sample sequenced in a study of T cells after yellow fever vaccination. TCRdb analysed the 5' RACE reads with MiXCR anew, one entry per CDR3 protein. This table holds 300,000 to 400,000 distinct CDR3 sequences, around 13% found once. This sample comprised CD4+ T cells sorted from PBMCs, obtained 15 days after the yellow fever booster vaccination. These receptors came from a man between 18 and 35 years old who received the YFV17D yellow fever vaccine.

The chain couples TRBV6-2 or TRBV6-3 to TRBJ2-7, with TRBD1 identical over 9 bases. V shed 6 bases and J 5 bases; nucleotides not matched to a gene: 17. This CDR3 region has 17 residues. Germline CDR1 reads MNHEY; CDR2 reads SVGEGT. CDR3: CASSTTRQGGPHHEQYF. DNA of the CDR3: TGTGCCAGCAGCACAACACGACAGGGGGGACCCCACCACGAGCAGTACTTC.

This clonotype was found many times. The V and J genes are TRBV5-1 and TRBJ2-5; 9 bases are shared with TRBD2. CDR1 is SGHRS and CDR2 is YFSETQ in the germline V gene. The J segment lost 5 bases and the V segment lost 2 bases, leaving 10 bases of the junction unmatched. CDR3 size: 16 residues. The CDR3 here is CASSFSGAGGRETQYF. The CDR3 DNA reads TGCGCCAGCAGCTTCTCTGGCGCGGGGGGGCGGGAGACCCAGTACTTC.

The genes are TRBV4-2 and TRBJ2-3, with D uncertain. The CDR3 is 13 amino acids. V lost 8 bases and J lost 7, with 16 bases in between. The germline V gene encodes CDR1 LGHNA and CDR2 YNFKEQ. In DNA form, the CDR3 reads TGTGCCAGCCGCCCCACGACCGAGTATACGCAGTATTTT. Its translation is CASRPTTEYTQYF.

The chain recombines TRBV5-1 with TRBJ2-1; 8 bases fit TRBD2. Trimming removed 6 bases from V and 9 bases from J; junction bases left unmatched: 14. This CDR3 has 15 residues. Germline loops: CDR1 SGHRS, CDR2 YFSETQ. The CDR3 bases are TGCGCCAGCATCCCAGGACTAGCTGAGGAGAGTGAGCAGTTCTTC. It is translated as CASIPGLAEESEQFF.

CDR3 nucleotide sequence: TGTGCCAGCAGTTTAAATCTACAGGCACCCTCCTCACCCCTCCACTTT. This sequence encodes CASSLNLQAPSSPLHF. The rearrangement joins TRBV12-3 or TRBV12-4 to TRBJ1-6; maybe TRBD1 (5 bases). V shed 2 bases and J shed 10 bases, with 18 bases lying between them. This CDR3 comprises 16 residues.

The J gene is TRBJ2-5, the V gene TRBV25-1; D is unresolved. Germline CDR1 MGHDK, CDR2 SYGVNS. The germline V and J ends were trimmed by 1 base and 9 bases, with 3 bases remaining between them. The CDR3 has 10 residues. The CDR3 is CASSESAQYF. CDR3 bases: TGTGCCAGCAGTGAATCGGCCCAGTACTTC.

This clonotype was detected many times. The chain has TRBV29-1 and TRBJ2-7; D gene ambiguous. CDR3 length: 13 residues. V lost 0 bases and J 6 bases, leaving 12 bases between the germline ends. The germline V gene encodes CDR1 SQVTM and CDR2 ANQGSEA. DNA of the CDR3: TGCAGCGTTGAAGATTTTTCCACAAGCGAGCAGTACTTC. Protein product: CSVEDFSTSEQYF.

This chain uses TRBV7-2 with TRBJ2-1; D is perhaps TRBD1 (6 bases). The germline V and J ends were trimmed by 3 bases and 5 bases, with 11 bases remaining between them. Germline V gene data show CDR1 as SGHTA and CDR2 as FQGNSA. This CDR3 has 14 amino acids. CDR3 sequence reads: CASSFDRTNNEQFF. The CDR3 region has the DNA TGTGCCAGCAGCTTCGACAGGACCAACAATGAGCAGTTCTTC.

This clonotype has just a few counts. The chain couples TRBV24-1 to TRBJ2-3; 10 bases line up with TRBD1. This CDR3 has 18 amino acids. Germline trimming cut 5 bases from V and 3 bases from J; bases unmatched to any gene: 13. Germline CDR1 and CDR2: KGHDR and SFDVKD. CDR3 sequence reads: CATSALFGGDRGTDTQYF. CDR3 in DNA: TGTGCCACCAGTGCCCTTTTCGGGGGGGACAGGGGAACAGATACGCAGTATTTT.

This clonotype was seen once. The chain links TRBV5-4 to TRBJ1-6; D ambiguous. CDR3 length: 15 residues. CDR1 is SGHNT, CDR2 YYREEE, per germline (reference sequence). V was trimmed by 0 bases and J by 5 bases, leaving 9 bases between them. CDR3 sequence (DNA): TGTGCCAGCAGCTTGGTCGGCCTCGATAATTCACCCCTCCACTTT. Protein: CASSLVGLDNSPLHF.

This clonotype was found many times. The rearrangement uses TRBV7-2 and TRBJ1-1; a weak D match, TRBD1 (5 bases). The V gene lost 6 bases and the J gene lost 5 bases, with 13 bases spanning the gap. This CDR3 region has 13 residues. Germline V gives CDR1 SGHTA, CDR2 FQGNSA. CDR3 sequence (DNA): TGTGCCAGCAGTTCTATCAGGGATACTGAAGCTTTCTTT. Its translation: CASSSIRDTEAFF.

The chain joins TRBV10-3 to TRBJ2-3; either TRBD1 or TRBD2 may supply D (5 bases each). The CDR3 runs to 13 residues. From germline, CDR1 is ENHRY and CDR2 SYGVKD. Trimming pared 11 bases from V and 3 bases from J, leaving 15 bases between. The CDR3 reads CAGGQGRTDTQYF. The CDR3 bases are TGTGCCGGCGGCCAGGGACGGACAGATACGCAGTATTTT.

This clonotype was detected only a few times. The chain employs TRBV21-1 and TRBJ1-6. TRBV21-1 corresponds to a pseudogene. The CDR3 loop spans 16 amino acids. This CDR3 is CASSNYSVYYNSPLHF. Written as DNA, the CDR3 is TGTGCCAGCAGCAATTATTCTGTATACTATAATTCACCCCTCCACTTT.

This clonotype was counted between two and nine times. The DNA of the CDR3 is TGTGCCAGCAGCCGTCTTTCCCACGGGGAAAACTATGGCTACACCTTC. This sequence encodes CASSRLSHGENYGYTF. This chain joins TRBV7-9 and TRBJ1-2; D is ambiguous. The CDR3 extends over 16 amino acids. V lost 5 bases to trimming and J lost 2 bases, with 18 bases between them. In germline, CDR1 is SEHNR, CDR2 FQNEAQ (reference sequence).

This clonotype was recorded a few times. The chain joins TRBV2 to TRBJ1-2, with D perhaps matching TRBD1 (6 bases). CDR3 length equals 13 residues. V was clipped by 4 bases and J by 6 bases, with 12 bases between them. Germline V gives CDR1 SNHLY, CDR2 FYNNEI. CDR3 amino acids: CASSGAGGNGYTF. CDR3 bases: TGTGCCAGCAGTGGAGCTGGGGGCAATGGCTACACCTTC.

This sequence joins TRBV27 and TRBJ2-3; possibly TRBD2 for D (5 bases). Germline V gene sequence: CDR1 MNHEY, CDR2 SMNVEV (reference sequence). Trimming shortened V by 5 bases and J by 5 bases, and 26 bases separated the two germline ends. This CDR3 spans 18 amino acids. CDR3 DNA sequence: TGTGCCAGCAGTCCCCCACCCTTTAGGAGGTCGGCACAAGATACGCAGTATTTT. It translates to CASSPPPFRRSAQDTQYF.

This clonotype was seen more than once but under ten times. This chain's CDR3 is CASRTGTGTYEQYF. The DNA of the CDR3 is TGTGCCAGCAGGACTGGGACAGGGACCTACGAGCAGTACTTC. The chain carries TRBV6-6 and TRBJ2-7; 9 bases are shared with TRBD1. The germline gives CDR1 MNHNY, CDR2 SVGAGI (reference sequence). The ends lost 6 bases at V and 2 bases at J; junction bases unmatched: 5. The CDR3 spans 14 residues.

The J gene is TRBJ2-2, the V gene TRBV29-1, with TRBD1 matching 8 bases. Germline V CDR1 and CDR2: SQVTM, ANQGSEA. The CDR3 loop spans 12 amino acids. V trimming: 7 bases; J trimming: 7 bases; junction bases outside the gene matches: 5. Here the CDR3 reads CSADRDVGELFF. The CDR3 DNA follows: TGCAGCGCGGACAGGGACGTCGGGGAGCTGTTTTTT.

This clonotype was seen repeatedly, ten times or more. This rearrangement joins TRBV7-6 to TRBJ1-2; 11 bases are a match to TRBD1. There are 14 residues in the CDR3. Losses at the gene ends were 5 bases for V and 11 bases for J; bases not matched to a gene: 10. Germline V lookup: CDR1 SGHVS, CDR2 FNYEAQ. CDR3 sequence: CASSLLAGQGVYTF. Written as DNA, the CDR3 is TGTGCCAGCAGCCTACTTGCGGGACAGGGGGTTTACACCTTC. Full variable domain (missing parts from reference TRBV7-6 and TRBJ1-2): GAGVSQSPRYKVTKRGQDVALRCDPISGHVSLYWYRQALGQGPEFLTYFNYEAQQDKSGLPNDRFSAERPEGSISTLTIQRTEQRDSAMYRCASSLLAGQGVYTFGSGTRLTVV.

This clonotype was picked up a small number of times. The chain has TRBV28 and TRBJ1-5; maybe TRBD1 (6 bases). Looked up from germline, CDR1 is MDHEN and CDR2 is SYDVKM. Trimming shortened V by 8 bases and J by 8 bases, and 19 bases separated the two germline ends. This CDR3 has 14 residues. CDR3 in DNA: TGTGCCAGCGTTTCTGCGCAGGGGCAGGAGCCCCAGCATTTT. It specifies CASVSAQGQEPQHF.

This clonotype was observed a few times. J is TRBJ2-5 and V is TRBV12-3 or TRBV12-4, with TRBD2 matching 9 bases. CDR3 size: 14 residues. J lost 4 bases, V lost 5 bases, and 5 bases had no gene match. In nucleotides, the CDR3 is TGTGCCAGCAGTCCGGGACTAGCAACAGAGACCCAGTACTTC. It specifies CASSPGLATETQYF.

This sequence joins TRBV6-2 or TRBV6-3 and TRBJ1-1; D is ambiguous. V gave up 7 bases and J gave up 2 bases, with 11 bases separating them. Germline CDR1 reads MNHEY; CDR2 reads SVGEGT. The CDR3 is 13 residues long. The CDR3 region is CASTPRGNTEAFF. CDR3 DNA sequence: TGTGCCAGCACTCCCCGGGGTAACACTGAAGCTTTCTTT.

This clonotype appeared a few times. The gene calls are TRBV6-2 or TRBV6-3 and TRBJ2-7; 11 bases are shared with TRBD2. In germline, CDR1 is MNHEY, CDR2 SVGEGT. The CDR3 covers 13 residues. After removal of 6 bases from V and 6 bases from J, the junction contained 4 bases not matched to a gene. CDR3 bases: TGTGCCAGCAGGGGGACTAGCGGTCTCGAGCAGTACTTC. Translation: CASRGTSGLEQYF.

The chain uses TRBV19 and TRBJ2-7; possible D gene TRBD2, 6 bases. V lost 5 bases and J 2 bases, leaving 13 bases between the germline ends. CDR3 size: 14 residues. Germline CDR1 LNHDA, CDR2 SQIVND (reference sequence). CDR3 sequence (DNA): TGTGCCAGTAGTCGACCGGGACTGGCCTACGAGCAGTACTTC. Amino acids: CASSRPGLAYEQYF.

Ten or more counts support this clonotype. V usage is TRBV6-5 and J usage is TRBJ1-2, with D possibly matching TRBD1 (5 bases). Germline-derived CDR1 and CDR2 are MNHEY and SVGAGI. This CDR3 spans 14 amino acids. V lost 3 bases and J 2 bases, leaving 10 bases between the germline ends. CDR3 sequence: CASSYGGVNYGYTF. The CDR3 DNA is TGTGCCAGCAGTTATGGAGGGGTCAACTATGGCTACACCTTC.

This clonotype came up many times. The rearrangement joins TRBV29-1 to TRBJ2-5; TRBD1 matches at 8 bases. This CDR3 region has 14 residues. J was trimmed by 4 bases and V by 8 bases; bases with no gene match: 12. The germline V gene encodes CDR1 SQVTM and CDR2 ANQGSEA. CDR3 DNA: TGCAGCCAGAGACAGGGGACCGCCGGAGAGACCCAGTACTTC. Translating gives CSQRQGTAGETQYF.

This clonotype appeared a few times. This chain links TRBV20-1 with TRBJ2-5, with 12 bases that match TRBD2. The CDR3 is made up of 14 amino acids. Trimming took 5 bases from V and 3 from J; bases not matched to a gene: 4. Germline V gene data show CDR1 as DFQATT and CDR2 as SNEGSKA (reference sequence). The CDR3 nucleotides are TGCAGTGCTGGCCGGACTAGCGGGGAAGAGACCCAGTACTTC. Its translation is CSAGRTSGEETQYF.

There are a few counts of this clonotype. The CDR3 bases are TGTGCCAGCAGCCGACAACAGGGGGCTCGGAATTCACCCCTCCACTTT. Its translation is CASSRQQGARNSPLHF. This sequence joins TRBV3-1 and TRBJ1-6; 9 nucleotides align to TRBD1. Per the germline V gene, CDR1 is LGHDT and CDR2 is YNNKEL (reference sequence). The CDR3 spans 16 residues. V lost 4 bases and J lost 7; bases outside the gene matches: 8.